A selection of T cell receptor beta chains follows, all from one sample in a study of shared clonotypes between healthy human individuals. The table came from immunoSEQ multiplex PCR; TCRdb's copy has only in-frame clones and leaves some out. The sample has about 1.9 million clones, around 93% seen once; the top ten hold under 2%. Material for sequencing was naive CD8+ T cells from PBMCs. The receptors stem from a man aged 18 to 35 in good health. Some clones in this sample may be carry-over from other donors' samples. CDR3s leave out the opening cysteine and the closing phenylalanine or tryptophan.

len,j_gene,v_gene,CDR3aa
15,TRBJ1-1,TRBV5-1,ASSSTPPDRGNTEAF
10,TRBJ2-7,TRBV19,ASGRSLYEQY
13,TRBJ2-5,TRBV29-1,SVEERQPRQETQY
13,TRBJ2-1,TRBV7-3,ASSKGGQSYNEQF
14,TRBJ1-1,TRBV19,ASSIDPDRLNTEAF
14,TRBJ1-2,TRBV9,ASSDNRVAENYGYT
11,TRBJ2-1,TRBV7-9,ASRDSTYNEQF
12,TRBJ1-2,TRBV5-1,ASSLGTALYGYT
11,TRBJ2-7,TRBV5-4,ASSLSDGYEQY
14,TRBJ2-1,TRBV6-6,ASSYLRDIGSDEQF
14,TRBJ2-5,TRBV19,ASTKDREGIQETQY
15,TRBJ2-3,TRBV7-9,ASSSQGQGGTTDTQY
13,TRBJ1-1,TRBV2,ASKARAVMNTEAF